The 26 T cell receptor beta chains presented below share a single source sample, sequenced in a study of shared clonotypes between healthy human individuals. Profiled with immunoSEQ multiplex PCR; TCRdb holds only in-frame clones, not every one. There are millions of clones in the sample; around 90% occur only once, and over 0.12% lies in the top ten. The sequenced material came from naive CD4+ T cells sorted from blood. Noted subset: CD45RA+ positively selected. The receptors were gathered from a man younger than 30 in good health.

The V call is TRBV18, the J call TRBJ1-4, with D unresolved. Germline values: CDR1 KGHSH, CDR2 LQKENI. Trimming cost V 3 bases and J 0 bases, with 17 bases left between them. The CDR3 spans 18 residues. CDR3 in DNA: TGTGCCAGCTCACCCCGGGCCCCCTATGGAGCAACTAATGAAAAACTGTTTTTT. This sequence encodes CASSPRAPYGATNEKLFF.

The V and J genes are TRBV11-2 and TRBJ2-1; D is undetermined. V was trimmed by 1 base and J by 6 bases, leaving 13 bases between them. This CDR3 spans 15 amino acids. The germline CDR1 and CDR2 sequences are SGHAT and FQNNGV. In DNA, the CDR3 is TGTGCCAGCAGCTTAGGTAGTGGGGAATCCAATGAGCAGTTCTTC. This translates into CASSLGSGESNEQFF.

The V gene is TRBV28, the J gene TRBJ2-5, with TRBD2 matching 7 bases. The J call is in doubt because the DNA end fits TRBJ2-7 better. Germline V gives CDR1 MDHEN, CDR2 SYDVKM. The CDR3 consists of 15 residues. CDR3 loop: CASSNSGLLTYEQYF. The CDR3 DNA reads TGTGCCAGCAGTAATAGCGGGCTTCTTACCTACGAGCAGTACTTC.

The chain joins TRBV4-1 to TRBJ2-3; TRBD2 matches at 10 bases. Per germline, CDR1 MGHRA and CDR2 YSYEKL. This CDR3 is built from 16 residues. After removal of 2 bases from V and 1 base from J, the junction contained 3 bases not matched to a gene. Written as DNA, the CDR3 is TGCGCCAGCAGCCAAAATCTAGCGGGGGGCACAGATACGCAGTATTTT. Its protein product is CASSQNLAGGTDTQYF.

The J gene is TRBJ2-3, the V gene TRBV9; D is ambiguous. With 0 bases removed from V and 0 bases from J, the gap between germline ends came to 11 bases. The germline gives CDR1 SGDLS, CDR2 YYNGEE. The CDR3 totals 16 residues. Here the CDR3 reads CASSVGVGRSTDTQYF. CDR3 DNA sequence: TGTGCCAGCAGCGTAGGCGTGGGTAGGAGCACAGATACGCAGTATTTT.

A note on this clone: Different DNA sequences within this sample yield the same CDR3. DNA for the CDR3: TGTGCCAGCTCACCACAGGGACGGACCTACGAGCAGTACTTC. Its protein product is CASSPQGRTYEQYF. This rearrangement joins TRBV18 to TRBJ2-7; D tentatively fits TRBD1 or TRBD2 (5 bases each). The CDR3 is 14 residues long. V was shortened by 1 base and J by 2 bases, with 9 bases between the two germline ends. Germline V CDR1 and CDR2: KGHSH, LQKENI.

The rearrangement uses TRBV28 and TRBJ1-5, with TRBD1 matching over 9 bases. Germline-derived CDR1 and CDR2 are MDHEN and SYDVKM. The CDR3 spans 14 residues. The V and J ends lost 6 bases and 4 bases, in that order; junction bases with no gene match: 4. CDR3 bases: TGTGCCAGCAGAGGACAGGGGTGGAATCAGCCCCAGCATTTT. It encodes CASRGQGWNQPQHF.

The chain carries TRBV6-1 and TRBJ1-5, with D possibly being TRBD1 (5 bases). The CDR3 runs to 13 residues. From germline, CDR1 is MNHNS and CDR2 SASEGT. V was clipped by 7 bases and J by 6 bases, with 13 bases between them. This chain's CDR3 is CASTRMGVQPQHF. CDR3 nucleotides: TGTGCCAGCACCAGAATGGGGGTTCAGCCCCAGCATTTT.

The V call is TRBV4-1, the J call TRBJ1-5; TRBD1 matches 9 bases. The CDR3 consists of 15 residues. Germline loops: CDR1 MGHRA, CDR2 YSYEKL. V lost 4 bases, J lost 1 base, and 2 bases stayed unmatched. The CDR3 is CASSPGQGSNQPQHF. The CDR3 DNA reads as TGCGCCAGCAGCCCGGGACAGGGCAGCAATCAGCCCCAGCATTTT.

This chain joins TRBV7-9 and TRBJ2-2; tentative D call: TRBD1 (5 bases). Germline V CDR1 and CDR2: SEHNR, FQNEAQ (reference sequence). Trimming removed 2 bases at V and 0 bases at J, with 10 bases between. This CDR3 comprises 16 residues. For the CDR3, the DNA is TGTGCCAGCAGCTTAATGGGCAGGGCGAACACCGGGGAGCTGTTTTTT. Translated, it gives CASSLMGRANTGELFF.

The V and J genes are TRBV7-8 and TRBJ2-5; 7 bases fit TRBD2. V lost 5 bases to trimming and J lost 4 bases; unmatched junction nucleotides: 16. CDR3 length: 17 amino acids. Germline V gives CDR1 SGHVS, CDR2 FQNEAQ. The CDR3 DNA reads TGTGCCAGCAGCCCCCGCGGAGCGGGAAAGGTCGGAGAGACCCAGTACTTC. Translating gives CASSPRGAGKVGETQYF.

The genes are TRBV10-3 and TRBJ2-2, with a weak D call TRBD1 (6 bases). The V end lost 5 bases, the J end lost 2 bases, and 12 bases lay between the germline ends. Germline V gene data show CDR1 as ENHRY and CDR2 as SYGVKD. This CDR3 is 15 amino acids long. The CDR3: CAISIDRPNTGELFF. The DNA for the CDR3 is TGTGCCATCAGTATCGACAGGCCAAACACCGGGGAGCTGTTTTTT.

The chain has TRBV28 and TRBJ2-7; no definite D call. Germline CDR1 and CDR2: MDHEN and SYDVKM. The CDR3 is made up of 15 amino acids. V lost 5 bases to trimming and J lost 1 base, with 15 bases between them. CDR3 sequence reads: CASSGPWERSYEQYF. DNA of the CDR3: TGTGCCAGCAGTGGGCCTTGGGAAAGGTCCTACGAGCAGTACTTC.

On this clone: The sample has other DNA sequences that encode this CDR3 too. The rearrangement uses TRBV28 and TRBJ2-6, with D unclear. The CDR3 consists of 12 residues. Germline V gene data show CDR1 as MDHEN and CDR2 as SYDVKM. Trimming removed 4 bases from V and 2 bases from J, with 0 bases in between. CDR3 coding DNA: TGTGCCAGCAGTTCTGGGGCCAACGTCCTGACTTTC. This gives the protein CASSSGANVLTF.

A word on this clone: Other DNA sequences from this sample encode an identical CDR3 as well. This chain links TRBV7-9 with TRBJ1-5; a possible D gene is TRBD1 (5 bases). V was trimmed by 1 base and J by 1 base, leaving 5 bases between them. The V gene's germline CDR1 is SEHNR and CDR2 FQNEAQ (reference sequence). The CDR3 covers 14 residues. The CDR3 loop is CASSLDRSNQPQHF. The CDR3 nucleotides read TGTGCCAGCAGCTTAGACAGGAGCAATCAGCCCCAGCATTTT.

The chain has TRBV9 and TRBJ1-6, with 8 bases matching TRBD1. The V segment lost 3 bases and the J segment 6 bases; nucleotides outside the gene matches: 2. Germline CDR1 is SGDLS and CDR2 is YYNGEE. The CDR3 is made up of 14 amino acids. CDR3 nucleotide sequence: TGTGCCAGCAGCGACACAGGGGGTAATTCACCCCTCCACTTT. Amino acids: CASSDTGGNSPLHF. Full variable domain (missing parts from reference TRBV9 and TRBJ1-6): DSGVTQTPKHLITATGQRVTLRCSPRSGDLSVYWYQQSLDQGLQFLIQYYNGEERAKGNILERFSAQQFPDLHSELNLSSLELGDSALYFCASSDTGGNSPLHFGNGTRLTVT.

The rearrangement links TRBV18 to TRBJ1-5; D is undetermined. V was cut by 1 base and J by 7 bases, with 11 bases left in between. Germline CDR1 is KGHSH and CDR2 is LQKENI. This CDR3 has 14 residues. Here the CDR3 reads CASSPQGGKQPQHF. Here the CDR3 DNA reads TGTGCCAGCTCACCACAGGGCGGTAAACAGCCCCAGCATTTT.

DNA for the CDR3: TGTGCCAGCAGTCCGACTAGCGGGGTGAGTTACGAGCAGTACTTC. Residues: CASSPTSGVSYEQYF. The chain recombines TRBV6-5 with TRBJ2-7, with 11 bases matching TRBD2. This CDR3 spans 15 amino acids. J lost 4 bases, V lost 5 bases, and 7 bases had no gene match. Looked up from germline, CDR1 is MNHEY and CDR2 is SVGAGI.

The chain recombines TRBV5-6 with TRBJ1-5, with D perhaps TRBD1 (6 bases). The CDR3 consists of 17 residues. The germline V gene has CDR1 SGHDT and CDR2 YYEEEE. Trimming removed 2 bases from V and 9 bases from J, with 24 bases in between. CDR3 in amino acids: CASSFLFRDILWGPQHF. The CDR3 DNA reads TGTGCCAGCAGCTTTCTATTCCGGGACATACTCTGGGGGCCCCAGCATTTT. The complete variable domain, with remaining parts taken from reference TRBV5-6 and TRBJ1-5, reads DAGVTQSPTHLIKTRGQQVTLRCSPKSGHDTVSWYQQALGQGPQFIFQYYEEEERQRGNFPDRFSGHQFPNYSSELNVNALLLGDSALYLCASSFLFRDILWGPQHFGDGTRLSIL.

The chain is built from TRBV18 and TRBJ2-3; D possibly corresponds to TRBD1 (6 bases). The germline gives CDR1 KGHSH, CDR2 LQKENI. The CDR3 contains 14 residues. Deletions cut 3 bases from V and 5 bases from J, with 12 bases between. The CDR3 nucleotides are TGTGCCAGCTCACCCCAGGGGCGAGGAGATACGCAGTATTTT. Amino acid sequence: CASSPQGRGDTQYF.

A note on this clone: The same CDR3 arises from other DNA sequences in this sample as well. The V gene is TRBV10-3, the J gene TRBJ1-4, with D possibly being TRBD1 (5 bases). The CDR3 spans 14 residues. V lost 0 bases, J lost 3 bases, and 5 bases lay in between. CDR1 is ENHRY, CDR2 SYGVKD, per germline. The CDR3 coding sequence is TGTGCCATCAGTGAGTCGGGACCTAATGAAAAACTGTTTTTT. Protein product: CAISESGPNEKLFF.

The rearrangement uses TRBV28 and TRBJ1-2; D gene uncertain. Trimming removed 5 bases from V and 5 bases from J, with 9 bases in between. CDR1 and CDR2 from the germline V gene are MDHEN and SYDVKM. The CDR3 is 12 amino acids. CDR3 residues: CASSDPQYGYTF. DNA of the CDR3: TGTGCCAGCAGTGACCCCCAGTATGGCTACACCTTC.

Regarding this clone: This sample includes further DNA sequences coding for the same CDR3. The rearrangement joins TRBV5-1 to TRBJ1-4; no definite D call. The CDR3 runs to 14 residues. Germline values: CDR1 SGHRS, CDR2 YFSETQ. The germline V and J ends were trimmed by 4 bases and 0 bases, with 7 bases remaining between them. This chain's CDR3 is CASSLTATNEKLFF. The DNA for the CDR3 is TGCGCCAGCAGCCTGACTGCAACTAATGAAAAACTGTTTTTT.

The chain is built from TRBV5-1 and TRBJ2-5; D is possibly TRBD2 (6 bases). Looked up from germline, CDR1 is SGHRS and CDR2 is YFSETQ. The CDR3 length is 14 residues. V was pared by 8 bases and J by 9 bases, with 23 bases between. CDR3 sequence reads: CASTLRGDGGSQYF. The DNA for the CDR3 is TGCGCCAGTACATTAAGGGGCGATGGGGGGTCCCAGTACTTC.

This clone was seen once. This chain joins TRBV5-1 and TRBJ2-1, with 13 bases lining up with TRBD2. The V gene end was trimmed by 3 bases and the J gene end by 4 bases; junction bases not matched to a gene: 7. Per the germline V gene, CDR1 is SGHRS and CDR2 is YFSETQ. This CDR3 is 17 amino acids long. This chain's CDR3 is CASSSSRTSGRYNEQFF. The CDR3 region has the DNA TGCGCCAGCAGCTCAAGCCGGACTAGCGGGAGATACAATGAGCAGTTCTTC.

The gene calls are TRBV2 and TRBJ2-1; D unclear. The germline V and J ends were trimmed by 1 base and 12 bases, with 10 bases remaining between them. Germline CDR1 and CDR2: SNHLY and FYNNEI. The CDR3 spans 12 residues. CDR3 bases: TGTGCCAGCAGTGAAGTCATTAATATGCAGTTCTTC. As protein: CASSEVINMQFF. Full variable domain (missing parts from reference TRBV2 and TRBJ2-1): EPEVTQTPSHQVTQMGQEVILRCVPISNHLYFYWYRQILGQKVEFLVSFYNNEISEKSEIFDDQFSVERPDGSNFTLKIRSTKLEDSAMYFCASSEVINMQFFGPGTRLTVL.